This T cell receptor (beta chain) was profiled in a study of PD-L1 blockade in urothelial cancer. Study as a whole: Every 3 weeks, patients received intravenous atezolizumab 1,200 mg, beginning 2014.

The junction had 6 bases not matched to a gene; V was cut back by 4 bases and J by 3 bases. CDR3 size: 15 residues. Germline CDR1 is SGHTA and CDR2 is FQGTGA. This table comes from immunoSEQ multiplex PCR, and its TCRdb copy is limited to in-frame clones, with some not included. Of 95,000 to 150,000 clones in the sample, around 88% were seen once. Time point defined: peripheral blood 6 weeks after treatment start. The material sequenced was PBMCs, taken around atezolizumab (anti-PD-L1) treatment. The chain is built from TRBV7-3 and TRBJ1-3; 7 nucleotides line up with TRBD1. This clonotype was obtained from a man between 50 and 59 years old with urothelial cancer. CDR3 coding DNA: TGTGCCAGCAGCTCAGGGGACAGTGGTGGAAACACCATATATTTT. Its translation is CASSSGDSGGNTIYF. The full variable domain, in which reference TRBV7-3 and TRBJ1-3 provide the parts outside the CDR3, is GAGVSQTPSNKVTEKGKYVELRCDPISGHTALYWYRQSLGQGPEFLIYFQGTGAADDSGLPNDRFFAVRPEGSVSTLKIQRTERGDSAVYLCASSSGDSGGNTIYFGEGSWLTVV.